This TCR beta chain is drawn from a study of CD8+CD57+ T cells in acquired aplastic anemia. Genomic DNA, the template, was used for profiling of the TCR beta VDJ and CDR3. One entry per CDR3 protein results from TCRdb running MiXCR on the reads. Here the sample spans some 42,000 distinct CDR3 sequences, approximately 67% being singletons. Overall study results and limits: Common to patients and controls were about 31 CD8+ CDR3 sequences.

V was trimmed by 4 bases and J by 3 bases, leaving 10 bases between them. Germline CDR1 and CDR2: SGHTA and FQGNSA. The CDR3 covers 13 residues. Concerning this clonotype itself: Its antigen remains unknown.

The V gene is TRBV7-2, the J gene TRBJ2-7; D is ambiguous. The clonotype originates from a human donor in good health, serving as a control. Sequenced sample: sorted CD4+, CD8+, or CD8+CD57+ T cells (not recorded which) from PBMCs. In DNA form, the CDR3 reads TGTGCCAGCAGCTCGAACCCCCTCTACGAGCAGTACTTC. Translated, it gives CASSSNPLYEQYF.